What follows is one TCR beta chain and its context. Its antigen is not identified. CD45RO-negative, CCR7-selected cells formed the naive CD8 fraction, which excluded terminally differentiated effector memory CD45RA+ cells. Data came from immunoSEQ multiplex PCR; TCRdb stores just in-frame clones and leaves some out. The data hold around 560,000 clones, with about 95% observed a single time. This entry comes from a study of shared clonotypes between healthy human individuals. Study in general: Per donor, three plates held CD4 naive cells, three held CD4 memory, two held CD8 naive and one held CD8 memory.

Germline V gene lookup returns CDR1 SGHTA and CDR2 FQGNSA. V was cut by 6 bases and J by 5 bases, with 16 bases left in between. The CDR3 is 14 residues long. Overall study findings and caveats: Generation probability values for non-shared clonotypes were lower than those for clonotypes shared by all four donors.

The receptor's source is a woman aged 25-40 years in good health. V usage is TRBV7-2 and J usage is TRBJ1-1; tentatively, D is TRBD1 (6 bases). The source material was naive CD8+ T cells sorted from blood. For the CDR3, the DNA is TGTGCCAGCAGTCACACAACAGGGTTAACTGAAGCTTTCTTT. The encoded protein is CASSHTTGLTEAFF.